These T cell receptor beta chains were read from a single sample in a study of neurological immune-mediated disorders. TCRdb re-called the 5' RACE reads through MiXCR, storing one row per CDR3 protein. The top ten hold roughly 4.4% of the sample, which has 50,000 to 60,000 distinct CDR3 sequences, approximately 16% seen once. The sequenced sample consisted of PBMCs. The source of these receptors is a man in his sixties in good health. Each CDR3 is given with its conserved first and last residue. Fields, in order: V gene, J gene, D gene, clone size, CDR3 protein, CDR3 DNA. The D gene is left open where the match is weak. A row's size may be missing; if present it is once, few, many or a size class.

V gene: TRBV4-1; J gene: TRBJ2-5; D gene: TRBD2; clone size: many; CDR3 protein: CASSQEYPVMASGSLRETQYF; CDR3 DNA: TGCGCCAGCAGCCAAGAGTATCCCGTTATGGCTAGCGGGAGTCTACGAGAGACCCAGTACTTC
V gene: TRBV7-8; J gene: TRBJ2-5; D gene: TRBD2; clone size: many; CDR3 protein: CASSPTSGSRETQYF; CDR3 DNA: TGTGCCAGCAGCCCGACTAGCGGGAGCCGGGAGACCCAGTACTTC
V gene: TRBV5-1; J gene: TRBJ2-2; D gene: TRBD2; clone size: many; CDR3 protein: CASSAASGPNTGELFF; CDR3 DNA: TGCGCCAGCAGCGCAGCTAGCGGGCCAAACACCGGGGAGCTGTTTTTT
V gene: TRBV6-5; J gene: TRBJ2-7; D gene: NA; clone size: many; CDR3 protein: CASSKDSFPYEQYF; CDR3 DNA: TGTGCCAGCAGTAAGGACAGTTTCCCCTACGAGCAGTACTTC
V gene: TRBV10-3; J gene: TRBJ2-2; D gene: NA; clone size: NA; CDR3 protein: CASGGSGNTWELFF; CDR3 DNA: TGTGCCAGCGGAGGTTCTGGGAACACCTGGGAGCTGTTTTTT
V gene: TRBV7-2; J gene: TRBJ2-5; D gene: NA; clone size: many; CDR3 protein: CASSLTRKETQYF; CDR3 DNA: TGTGCCAGCAGCTTGACCAGAAAAGAGACCCAGTACTTC
V gene: TRBV6-4; J gene: TRBJ2-1; D gene: TRBD1; clone size: NA; CDR3 protein: CASSDSVTGGNEQFF; CDR3 DNA: TGTGCCAGCAGTGACTCGGTGACAGGGGGCAATGAGCAGTTCTTC
V gene: TRBV28; J gene: TRBJ2-1; D gene: NA; clone size: many; CDR3 protein: CASSLYRGGSYNEQFF; CDR3 DNA: TGTGCCAGCAGTTTATATCGAGGGGGATCCTACAATGAGCAGTTCTTC
V gene: TRBV25-1; J gene: TRBJ2-7; D gene: NA; clone size: many; CDR3 protein: CASCTQPAIYEQYF; CDR3 DNA: TGTGCCAGTTGTACACAGCCTGCCATATACGAGCAGTACTTC
V gene: TRBV7-3; J gene: TRBJ2-1; D gene: TRBD2; clone size: NA; CDR3 protein: CASSPRTSGRPNEQFF; CDR3 DNA: TGTGCCAGCAGCCCCCGGACTAGCGGGAGGCCTAATGAGCAGTTCTTC
V gene: TRBV11-2; J gene: TRBJ2-3; D gene: NA; clone size: NA; CDR3 protein: CASSLDPAGSTDTQYF; CDR3 DNA: TGTGCCAGCAGCTTAGATCCTGCAGGGAGCACAGATACGCAGTATTTT
V gene: TRBV11-3; J gene: TRBJ2-2; D gene: NA; clone size: few; CDR3 protein: CASTNQEGYTGELFF; CDR3 DNA: TGTGCCAGCACCAATCAAGAGGGATACACCGGGGAGCTGTTTTTT
V gene: TRBV15; J gene: TRBJ2-7; D gene: NA; clone size: many; CDR3 protein: CATSRDQGQFYEQYF; CDR3 DNA: TGTGCCACCAGCAGAGATCAAGGACAGTTCTACGAGCAGTACTTC
V gene: TRBV7-2; J gene: TRBJ1-6; D gene: NA; clone size: NA; CDR3 protein: CASSLKRAHNSPLHF; CDR3 DNA: TGTGCCAGCAGCTTAAAAAGGGCCCATAATTCACCACTCCACTTT
V gene: TRBV5-5; J gene: TRBJ2-7; D gene: NA; clone size: NA; CDR3 protein: CASSSSMGAAGYEQYF; CDR3 DNA: TGTGCCAGCAGCTCGTCGATGGGGGCGGCGGGGTACGAGCAGTACTTC
V gene: TRBV5-1; J gene: TRBJ1-5; D gene: NA; clone size: many; CDR3 protein: CASSLASGYSNQPQHF; CDR3 DNA: TGCGCCAGCAGCTTGGCCTCAGGATATAGCAATCAGCCCCAGCATTTT
V gene: TRBV28; J gene: TRBJ2-1; D gene: TRBD2; clone size: NA; CDR3 protein: CASSFSGLVRSYNEQFF; CDR3 DNA: TGTGCCAGCAGTTTTTCGGGACTAGTTCGCTCCTACAATGAGCAGTTCTTC
V gene: TRBV7-9; J gene: TRBJ1-2; D gene: NA; clone size: many; CDR3 protein: CASSNENYGYTF; CDR3 DNA: TGTGCCAGCAGCAACGAAAACTATGGCTACACCTTC
V gene: TRBV24-1; J gene: TRBJ2-3; D gene: NA; clone size: many; CDR3 protein: CATSDSGQSAGTQYF; CDR3 DNA: TGTGCCACCAGTGATTCCGGACAGTCCGCTGGTACGCAGTATTTT
V gene: TRBV4-2; J gene: TRBJ1-5; D gene: NA; clone size: NA; CDR3 protein: CASNQDEAGRGGQPQHF; CDR3 DNA: TGTGCCAGCAACCAAGATGAGGCGGGGAGAGGCGGTCAGCCCCAGCATTTT
V gene: TRBV20-1; J gene: TRBJ1-1; D gene: TRBD1; clone size: NA; CDR3 protein: CSASRGGPEAFF; CDR3 DNA: TGCAGTGCTAGTCGAGGGGGCCCTGAAGCTTTCTTT
V gene: TRBV28; J gene: TRBJ2-5; D gene: NA; clone size: NA; CDR3 protein: CASGGSGPVRKETQYF; CDR3 DNA: TGTGCCAGTGGGGGCAGCGGTCCAGTCCGCAAAGAGACACAGTACTTC
V gene: TRBV24-1; J gene: TRBJ2-3; D gene: NA; clone size: many; CDR3 protein: CATSDSSTDTQYF; CDR3 DNA: TGTGCCACCAGTGATTCCTCCACAGATACGCAGTATTTT
V gene: TRBV7-2; J gene: TRBJ2-7; D gene: NA; clone size: many; CDR3 protein: CASSLRGDAYEQYF; CDR3 DNA: TGTGCCAGCAGTCTCAGAGGGGACGCCTACGAGCAGTACTTC
V gene: TRBV5-6; J gene: TRBJ2-5; D gene: NA; clone size: NA; CDR3 protein: CASSLEAGGFQETQYF; CDR3 DNA: TGTGCCAGCAGCTTGGAGGCAGGGGGGTTTCAGGAGACCCAGTACTTC
V gene: TRBV20-1; J gene: TRBJ2-1; D gene: NA; clone size: many; CDR3 protein: CSASRRVEPYNEQFF; CDR3 DNA: TGCAGTGCTAGTCGGCGGGTCGAACCGTACAATGAGCAGTTCTTC
V gene: TRBV6-5; J gene: TRBJ1-1; D gene: TRBD1; clone size: many; CDR3 protein: CASSQGAAEAFF; CDR3 DNA: TGTGCCAGCTCTCAGGGGGCCGCTGAAGCTTTCTTT
V gene: TRBV29-1; J gene: TRBJ2-1; D gene: NA; clone size: many; CDR3 protein: CSPRHEQFF; CDR3 DNA: TGCAGCCCTCGGCATGAGCAGTTCTTC
V gene: TRBV11-3; J gene: TRBJ2-3; D gene: NA; clone size: NA; CDR3 protein: CASSRPWRRTDTQYF; CDR3 DNA: TGTGCCAGCAGCCGCCCCTGGCGGAGAACAGATACGCAGTATTTT
V gene: TRBV10-3; J gene: TRBJ2-1; D gene: TRBD2; clone size: many; CDR3 protein: CAIGGTSRYEQFF; CDR3 DNA: TGTGCCATCGGAGGGACTAGCCGCTATGAGCAGTTCTTC
V gene: TRBV5-1; J gene: TRBJ1-1; D gene: NA; clone size: many; CDR3 protein: CASSLGAGGEAFF; CDR3 DNA: TGCGCCAGCAGCTTGGGGGCCGGAGGAGAAGCTTTCTTT
V gene: TRBV4-1; J gene: TRBJ1-1; D gene: NA; clone size: many; CDR3 protein: CASSQGDGMNTEAFF; CDR3 DNA: TGCGCCAGCAGCCAAGGGGACGGTATGAACACTGAAGCTTTCTTT
V gene: TRBV5-1; J gene: TRBJ1-1; D gene: NA; clone size: many; CDR3 protein: CASSLIREVTEAFF; CDR3 DNA: TGCGCCAGCAGCTTGATCAGGGAGGTAACTGAAGCTTTCTTT
V gene: TRBV20-1; J gene: TRBJ1-5; D gene: NA; clone size: many; CDR3 protein: CSARTESNQPQHF; CDR3 DNA: TGCAGTGCTAGGACGGAAAGCAATCAGCCCCAGCATTTT
V gene: TRBV21-1; J gene: TRBJ2-7; D gene: NA; clone size: many; CDR3 protein: CASSPRLVSEQYF; CDR3 DNA: TGTGCCAGCAGCCCTAGACTAGTCTCCGAGCAGTACTTC
V gene: TRBV7-8; J gene: TRBJ1-2; D gene: NA; clone size: few; CDR3 protein: CASSGRRSYGYTF; CDR3 DNA: TGTGCCAGCAGCGGCAGGAGGAGCTATGGCTACACCTTC
V gene: TRBV29-1; J gene: TRBJ2-7; D gene: TRBD2; clone size: many; CDR3 protein: CSARTSGSSYEQYF; CDR3 DNA: TGCAGCGCTAGGACTAGCGGGAGCTCCTACGAGCAGTACTTC
V gene: TRBV7-2; J gene: TRBJ1-6; D gene: NA; clone size: many; CDR3 protein: CASSPRGERSPLHF; CDR3 DNA: TGTGCCAGCAGCCCGAGAGGGGAAAGATCACCCCTCCACTTT
V gene: TRBV5-1; J gene: TRBJ2-1; D gene: TRBD2; clone size: many; CDR3 protein: CASSAGTSGDNEQFF; CDR3 DNA: TGCGCCAGCAGCGCAGGGACTAGCGGCGACAATGAGCAGTTCTTC
V gene: TRBV7-2; J gene: TRBJ2-5; D gene: TRBD1; clone size: NA; CDR3 protein: CASSPTRTGVGETQYF; CDR3 DNA: TGTGCCAGCAGCCCCACCCGGACAGGGGTAGGAGAGACCCAGTACTTC
V gene: TRBV7-3; J gene: TRBJ2-3; D gene: NA; clone size: NA; CDR3 protein: CASSVSRCDTQYF; CDR3 DNA: TGTGCCAGCAGTGTATCAAGGTGTGATACGCAGTATTTT
V gene: TRBV12-5; J gene: TRBJ2-2; D gene: TRBD2; clone size: many; CDR3 protein: CASGPPGLPSTGELFF; CDR3 DNA: TGTGCTAGTGGCCCCCCGGGACTACCATCCACCGGGGAGCTGTTTTTT
V gene: TRBV28; J gene: TRBJ2-1; D gene: NA; clone size: many; CDR3 protein: CASSPPEVNEQFF; CDR3 DNA: TGTGCCAGCAGTCCGCCCGAGGTCAATGAGCAGTTCTTC
V gene: TRBV3-1; J gene: TRBJ2-2; D gene: TRBD1; clone size: many; CDR3 protein: CASSQWETGVAGELFF; CDR3 DNA: TGTGCCAGCAGCCAATGGGAGACAGGGGTTGCCGGGGAGCTGTTTTTT
V gene: TRBV6-5; J gene: TRBJ2-1; D gene: NA; clone size: many; CDR3 protein: CASSHGGNNEQFF; CDR3 DNA: TGTGCCAGCAGCCACGGTGGGAACAATGAGCAGTTCTTC
V gene: TRBV4-3; J gene: TRBJ1-2; D gene: NA; clone size: many; CDR3 protein: CASSQGVTQGLRTYGYTF; CDR3 DNA: TGCGCCAGCAGCCAAGGCGTAACACAGGGCCTAAGGACTTATGGCTACACCTTC
V gene: TRBV12-3/TRBV12-4; J gene: TRBJ2-7; D gene: NA; clone size: NA; CDR3 protein: CASSSRDWKYEQYF; CDR3 DNA: TGTGCCAGCAGTTCCCGGGACTGGAAGTACGAGCAGTACTTC
V gene: TRBV20-1; J gene: TRBJ1-2; D gene: NA; clone size: many; CDR3 protein: CSARERAGYTF; CDR3 DNA: TGCAGTGCTAGAGAGCGCGCTGGCTACACCTTC
V gene: TRBV5-1; J gene: TRBJ1-1; D gene: NA; clone size: once; CDR3 protein: CASRSTGMADTEAFF; CDR3 DNA: TGCGCCAGCAGATCGACCGGGATGGCAGACACTGAAGCTTTCTTT
V gene: TRBV4-1; J gene: TRBJ2-7; D gene: NA; clone size: few; CDR3 protein: CARYRLRVPSYEQYF; CDR3 DNA: TGCGCCAGATATCGACTTCGGGTTCCCTCCTACGAGCAGTACTTC
V gene: TRBV7-8; J gene: TRBJ1-4; D gene: NA; clone size: many; CDR3 protein: CASSLAPSNEKLFF; CDR3 DNA: TGTGCCAGCAGCTTAGCCCCGAGCAATGAAAAACTGTTTTTT
V gene: TRBV28; J gene: TRBJ1-1; D gene: TRBD1; clone size: many; CDR3 protein: CASRTGGLRTEAFF; CDR3 DNA: TGTGCCAGCAGAACAGGGGGGCTTCGTACTGAAGCTTTCTTT
V gene: TRBV20-1; J gene: TRBJ2-7; D gene: NA; clone size: many; CDR3 protein: CSARGTYRSYEQYF; CDR3 DNA: TGCAGTGCTAGAGGGACCTACCGCTCCTACGAGCAGTACTTC
V gene: TRBV20-1; J gene: TRBJ2-1; D gene: TRBD2; clone size: many; CDR3 protein: CSARGGSGFSHEQFF; CDR3 DNA: TGCAGTGCTAGAGGCGGGAGCGGGTTCTCCCACGAGCAGTTCTTC
V gene: TRBV5-1; J gene: TRBJ1-2; D gene: NA; clone size: many; CDR3 protein: CASSPRGATGYTF; CDR3 DNA: TGCGCCAGCAGCCCAAGGGGGGCGACCGGCTACACCTTC